This T cell receptor (beta chain) was captured in a study of graft-versus-host responses after intestinal transplantation. Study context: Recipients had multivisceral, liver-intestinal, or isolated intestinal transplants. Study observations and caveats: Recipient bone marrow held GvH clones, some seen earlier in ileum or blood.

Lymphocytes (intraepithelial and lamina propria) were released by processing the graft tissue. This clone was seen a handful of times. Its antigen remains unknown. At one end, the junction sequence differs from germline, possibly due to a read error. Assay used: immunoSEQ multiplex PCR; TCRdb lists only in-frame clones, some missing. The sample has approximately 15,000 clones, 77% seen once. This CDR3 is 19 amino acids long. Germline V gene data show CDR1 as LNHDA and CDR2 as SQIVND (reference sequence). The material was ileum tissue, obtained 27 days after intestinal transplant. This clonotype originated in a human patient who received an intestinal transplant, so some T cells may come from the graft donor. J is TRBJ2-3 and V is TRBV19; D uncertain. The CDR3 sequence is CASSIVGVDVTSQTVTQYF. The CDR3, as DNA: TGTGCCAGTAGTATAGTAGGCGTCGACGTGACCTCACAAACAGTTACGCAGTATTTT.